The 15 T cell receptor beta chains listed next were all sequenced from one sample in a study of blood T cell repertoires in COVID-19. The protocol was immunoSEQ multiplex PCR, while the TCRdb copy is restricted to in-frame clones and leaves out a portion. Among around 94,000 clones listed, roughly 92% were seen once. The sequencing sample was made of peripheral blood. The origin of the receptors is a woman aged 50 to 60 with COVID-19, enrolled during active disease.

V is TRBV15 and J is TRBJ1-5, with 8 bases identical to TRBD1. CDR3 size: 15 residues. The V segment lost 5 bases and the J segment 4 bases; nucleotides outside the gene matches: 7. The germline V gene has CDR1 LNHNV and CDR2 YYDKDF (reference sequence). The CDR3 spells CATSPRDRLNQPQHF. The DNA of the CDR3 is TGTGCCACCAGCCCCCGGGACAGGCTTAATCAGCCCCAGCATTTT.

The J gene is TRBJ2-3, the V gene TRBV24-1; TRBD2 is a possible D gene (5 bases). Germline V gene lookup returns CDR1 KGHDR and CDR2 SFDVKD. V lost 8 bases, J lost 5 bases, and 13 bases lay in between. The CDR3 has 13 amino acids. Here the CDR3 DNA reads TGTGCCACCATTCCGGACTGGGAAGATACGCAGTATTTT. Protein sequence: CATIPDWEDTQYF.

The chain couples TRBV9 to TRBJ1-1; TRBD1 aligns across 7 bases. The CDR3 extends over 13 amino acids. Germline CDR1 and CDR2: SGDLS and YYNGEE. Trimming at V came to 2 bases and at J to 5 bases, leaving 3 bases not matched to a gene. CDR3 protein: CASSVTGITEAFF. The CDR3 coding sequence is TGTGCCAGCAGCGTGACAGGGATTACTGAAGCTTTCTTT.

J is TRBJ1-2 and V is TRBV6-1; a possible D gene is TRBD1 (6 bases). V lost 3 bases to trimming and J lost 5 bases, with 10 bases between them. CDR1 MNHNS and CDR2 SASEGT come from the germline V gene. This CDR3 spans 13 amino acids. The CDR3 region has the DNA TGTGCCAGCAGTGAGACAGGCGAGTATGGCTACACCTTC. It specifies CASSETGEYGYTF.

This clone was counted a single time. This rearrangement joins TRBV12-5 to TRBJ2-5, with 7 bases that match TRBD2. CDR1 is LGHNT, CDR2 FRNRAP, per germline. The CDR3 spans 17 residues. V was clipped by 2 bases and J by 4 bases; unmatched bases: 13. CDR3 DNA sequence: TGTGCTAGTGGTTTGTCTGCGGGGGTAGTTTGGGGAGAGACCCAGTACTTC. Residues: CASGLSAGVVWGETQYF. Together with reference TRBV12-5 and TRBJ2-5, the CDR3 gives the full variable domain: DARVTQTPRHKVTEMGQEVTMRCQPILGHNTVFWYRQTMMQGLELLAYFRNRAPLDDSGMPKDRFSAEMPDATLATLKIQPSEPRDSAVYFCASGLSAGVVWGETQYFGPGTRLLVL.

The rearrangement links TRBV15 to TRBJ2-1; 8 bases are a match to TRBD2. The CDR3 extends over 14 amino acids. Germline assignment: CDR1 LNHNV and CDR2 YYDKDF (reference sequence). V trimming: 5 bases; J trimming: 8 bases; junction bases outside the gene matches: 8. The CDR3, as DNA: TGTGCCACCAGCTCCTGGACTAGCAGCGATGAGCAGTTCTTC. This translates into CATSSWTSSDEQFF.

V usage is TRBV6-5 and J usage is TRBJ2-7, with D tentatively TRBD1 (5 bases). CDR1 and CDR2 from the germline V gene are MNHEY and SVGAGI. Trimming removed 10 bases from V and 2 bases from J, with 9 bases in between. The CDR3 covers 11 residues. CDR3 DNA sequence: TGTGCCACCTTAGGGGCCTACGAGCAGTACGTC. Translated, it gives CATLGAYEQYV.

The V and J genes are TRBV7-2 and TRBJ2-3, with 14 bases aligning to TRBD2. The length of the CDR3 is 16 residues. Per germline, CDR1 SGHTA and CDR2 FQGNSA. The V segment lost 5 bases and the J segment 2 bases; nucleotides outside the gene matches: 3. The CDR3 DNA sequence: TGTGCCAGCAGCCTGACTAGCGGGGGGGCCACAGATACGCAGTATTTT. This encodes CASSLTSGGATDTQYF.

The chain uses TRBV7-8 and TRBJ2-2, with D hard to call. The V end lost 5 bases, the J end lost 7 bases, and 8 bases lay between the germline ends. This CDR3 spans 12 amino acids. In germline, CDR1 is SGHVS, CDR2 FQNEAQ. CDR3 sequence (DNA): TGTGCCAGCAGCCCTACTATCGGGGAGCTGTTTTTT. Translation gives CASSPTIGELFF.

This chain connects TRBV9 to TRBJ1-2; TRBD1 is a possible D gene (5 bases). V was clipped by 0 bases and J by 0 bases, with 9 bases between them. Germline loops: CDR1 SGDLS, CDR2 YYNGEE. CDR3 size: 15 residues. CDR3 coding DNA: TGTGCCAGCAGCGTAGCGGACATCCCTAACTATGGCTACACCTTC. This encodes CASSVADIPNYGYTF. The variable domain in full, completed from reference TRBV9 and TRBJ1-2, reads DSGVTQTPKHLITATGQRVTLRCSPRSGDLSVYWYQQSLDQGLQFLIQYYNGEERAKGNILERFSAQQFPDLHSELNLSSLELGDSALYFCASSVADIPNYGYTFGSGTRLTVV.

The chain employs TRBV18 and TRBJ2-7, with D maybe TRBD1 (5 bases). V was pared by 3 bases and J by 7 bases, with 16 bases between. Germline V lookup: CDR1 KGHSH, CDR2 LQKENI. The CDR3 loop spans 14 amino acids. Written as DNA, the CDR3 is TGTGCCAGCTCACCCCGACAGTCTCTTCGTGAGCAGTACGTC. Its translation is CASSPRQSLREQYV.

V gene TRBV5-1 combines with J gene TRBJ2-2, with TRBD2 identical over 9 bases. Trimming removed 0 bases from V and 1 base from J; junction bases left unmatched: 1. This CDR3 spans 16 amino acids. Germline CDR1 is SGHRS and CDR2 is YFSETQ. The CDR3 bases are TGCGCCAGCAGCTTGGGTAGCGGGGGGAACACCGGGGAGCTGTTTTTT. The encoded protein is CASSLGSGGNTGELFF.

The chain recombines TRBV7-3 with TRBJ1-2, with 9 bases that match TRBD1. Trimming at V came to 0 bases and at J to 7 bases, leaving 9 bases not matched to a gene. The germline V gene has CDR1 SGHTA and CDR2 FQGTGA. CDR3 size: 16 residues. The CDR3 loop is CASSLTGTGRISGYTF. The CDR3 coding sequence is TGTGCCAGCAGCTTAACGGGGACAGGGAGAATTAGTGGCTACACCTTC.

This rearrangement joins TRBV18 to TRBJ2-1; a weak D match, TRBD1 (6 bases). Deletions cut 6 bases from V and 10 bases from J, with 22 bases between. This CDR3 is built from 15 residues. The germline V gene has CDR1 KGHSH and CDR2 LQKENI. CDR3 sequence: CASSGRNREGDEQFF. The CDR3 DNA reads TGTGCCAGCTCGGGCAGAAACAGGGAAGGAGACGAGCAGTTCTTC.

The chain couples TRBV6-2 or TRBV6-3 to TRBJ2-1; 10 bases are a match to TRBD1. Germline V lookup: CDR1 MNHEY, CDR2 SVGEGT. CDR3 length: 20 amino acids. J gave up 4 bases and V 0 bases, and 15 bases lay outside the gene matches. This chain's CDR3 is CASSYSKSPDPGQGYNEQFF. DNA of the CDR3: TGTGCCAGCAGTTACTCGAAGTCCCCGGATCCGGGACAGGGGTACAATGAGCAGTTCTTC.